Given below is one T cell receptor (beta chain) in context. Its antigen remains unknown. From germline, CDR1 is LGHNA and CDR2 YNFKEQ. This CDR3 spans 17 amino acids. The J segment lost 5 bases and the V segment lost 2 bases, leaving 4 bases of the junction unmatched. This specimen comes from a study of blood T cells in healthy people across ages. It was with a sample-barcoded 5' primer and a J-beta primer mix that a second PCR of about 6 to 12 cycles was run. TCRdb reprocessed the 5' RACE reads with MiXCR, giving one entry per CDR3 protein. This sample has roughly 700,000 distinct CDR3 sequences, with more than 40% found just once. Notes on the study in general: Estimated diversity across one million T cells was deemed an underestimate.

This TCR was sampled from a woman aged 60-70 years in good health. Sequenced input: blood. V usage is TRBV4-2 and J usage is TRBJ2-2; 14 nucleotides match TRBD2. CDR3 coding DNA: TGTGCCAGCAGCCAAACGGGACTAGCGGGAGTAACCGGGGAGCTGTTTTTT. It encodes CASSQTGLAGVTGELFF.